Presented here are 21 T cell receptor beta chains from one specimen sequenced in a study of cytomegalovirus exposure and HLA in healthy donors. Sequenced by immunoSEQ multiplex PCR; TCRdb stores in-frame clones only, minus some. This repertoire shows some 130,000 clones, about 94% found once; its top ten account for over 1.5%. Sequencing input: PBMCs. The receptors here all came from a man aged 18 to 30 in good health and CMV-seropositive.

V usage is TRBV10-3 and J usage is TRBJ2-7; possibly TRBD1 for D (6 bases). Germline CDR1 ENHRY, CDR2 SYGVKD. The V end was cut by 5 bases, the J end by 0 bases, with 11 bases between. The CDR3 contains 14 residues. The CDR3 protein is CAISTGKPSYEQYF. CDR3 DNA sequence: TGTGCCATCAGTACAGGGAAGCCCTCCTACGAGCAGTACTTC.

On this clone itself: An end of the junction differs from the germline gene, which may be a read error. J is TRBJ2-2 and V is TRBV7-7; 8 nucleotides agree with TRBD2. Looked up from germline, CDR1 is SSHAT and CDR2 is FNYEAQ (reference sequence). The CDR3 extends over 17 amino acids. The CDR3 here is CASSPIAGLANTGELFF. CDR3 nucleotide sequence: TGTGCTAGCAGCCCTATAGCGGGGTTAGCGAACACCGGGGAGCTGTTTTTT.

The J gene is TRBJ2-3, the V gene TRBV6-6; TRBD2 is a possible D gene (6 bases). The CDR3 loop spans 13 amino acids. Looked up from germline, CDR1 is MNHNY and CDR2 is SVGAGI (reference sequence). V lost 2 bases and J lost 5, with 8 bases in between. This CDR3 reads CASSYQAGDTQYF. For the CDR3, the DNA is TGTGCCAGCAGTTACCAAGCGGGAGATACGCAGTATTTT.

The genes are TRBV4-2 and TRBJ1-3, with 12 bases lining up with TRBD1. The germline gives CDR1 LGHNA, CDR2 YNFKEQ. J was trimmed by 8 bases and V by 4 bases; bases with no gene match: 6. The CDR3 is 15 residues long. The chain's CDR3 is CASSLGTGGADTIYF. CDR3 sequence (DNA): TGTGCCAGCAGCCTCGGGACAGGGGGCGCGGACACCATATATTTT.

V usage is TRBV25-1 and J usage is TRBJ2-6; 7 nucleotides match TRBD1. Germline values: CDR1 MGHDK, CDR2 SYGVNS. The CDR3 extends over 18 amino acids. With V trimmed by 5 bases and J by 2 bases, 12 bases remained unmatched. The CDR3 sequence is CASSPQTGIGPGANVLTF. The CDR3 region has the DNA TGTGCCAGCAGTCCTCAGACAGGGATAGGTCCTGGGGCCAACGTCCTGACTTTC.

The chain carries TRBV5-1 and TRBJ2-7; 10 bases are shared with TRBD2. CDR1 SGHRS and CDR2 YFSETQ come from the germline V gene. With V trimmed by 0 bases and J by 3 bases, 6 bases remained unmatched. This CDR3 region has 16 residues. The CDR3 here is CASSLVPSGSLYEQYF. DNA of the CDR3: TGCGCCAGCAGCTTGGTCCCTAGCGGGAGTCTCTACGAGCAGTACTTC. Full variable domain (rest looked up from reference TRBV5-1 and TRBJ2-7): KAGVTQTPRYLIKTRGQQVTLSCSPISGHRSVSWYQQTPGQGLQFLFEYFSETQRNKGNFPGRFSGRQFSNSRSEMNVSTLELGDSALYLCASSLVPSGSLYEQYFGPGTRLTVT.

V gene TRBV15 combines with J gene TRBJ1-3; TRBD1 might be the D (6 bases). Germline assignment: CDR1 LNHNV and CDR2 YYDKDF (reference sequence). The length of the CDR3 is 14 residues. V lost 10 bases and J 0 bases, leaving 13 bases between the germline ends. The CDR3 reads CASEDSPSGNTIYF. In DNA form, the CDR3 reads TGTGCCAGCGAGGACAGCCCCTCTGGAAACACCATATATTTT. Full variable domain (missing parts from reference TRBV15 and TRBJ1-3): DAMVIQNPRYQVTQFGKPVTLSCSQTLNHNVMYWYQQKSSQAPKLLFHYYDKDFNNEADTPDNFQSRRPNTSFCFLDIRSPGLGDTAMYLCASEDSPSGNTIYFGEGSWLTVV.

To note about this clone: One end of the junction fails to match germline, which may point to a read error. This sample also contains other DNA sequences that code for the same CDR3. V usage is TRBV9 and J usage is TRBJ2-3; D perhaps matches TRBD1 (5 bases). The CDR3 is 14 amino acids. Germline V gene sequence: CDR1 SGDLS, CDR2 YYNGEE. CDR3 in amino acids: CASSAGWGTDTQYF. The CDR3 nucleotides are TGTGCCAGCAGCGCAGGGTGGGGCACGGATACGCAGTATTTT.

CDR3 DNA sequence: TGCGCCAGCAGCTTGGATGGGGGCCATGAGCAGTTCTTC. This gives the protein CASSLDGGHEQFF. The V call is TRBV5-1, the J call TRBJ2-1; weak D call: TRBD1 (6 bases). V shed 0 bases and J shed 8 bases, with 9 bases lying between them. This CDR3 contains 13 residues. Per the germline V gene, CDR1 is SGHRS and CDR2 is YFSETQ.

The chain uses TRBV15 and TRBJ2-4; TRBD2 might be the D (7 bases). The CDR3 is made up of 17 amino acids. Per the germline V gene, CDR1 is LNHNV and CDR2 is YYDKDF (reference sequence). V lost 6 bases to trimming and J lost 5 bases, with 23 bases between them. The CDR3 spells CATRQSWGGGVQNIQYF. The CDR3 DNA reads TGTGCCACCAGACAGAGCTGGGGGGGCGGAGTCCAAAACATTCAGTACTTC.

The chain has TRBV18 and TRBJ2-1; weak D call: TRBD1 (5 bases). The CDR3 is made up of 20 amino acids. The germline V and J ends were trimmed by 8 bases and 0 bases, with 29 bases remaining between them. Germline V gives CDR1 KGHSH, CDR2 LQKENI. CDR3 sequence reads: CASRAPRIGVISGSYNEQFF. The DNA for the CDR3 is TGTGCCAGCCGAGCTCCCAGGATAGGGGTGATAAGTGGCTCCTACAATGAGCAGTTCTTC.

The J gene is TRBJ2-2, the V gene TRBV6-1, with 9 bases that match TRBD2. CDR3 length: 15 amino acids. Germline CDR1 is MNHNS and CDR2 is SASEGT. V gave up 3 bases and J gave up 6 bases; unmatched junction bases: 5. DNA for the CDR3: TGTGCCAGCAGTGACCCTAGCGGGATGGCCGGGGAGCTGTTTTTT. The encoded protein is CASSDPSGMAGELFF.

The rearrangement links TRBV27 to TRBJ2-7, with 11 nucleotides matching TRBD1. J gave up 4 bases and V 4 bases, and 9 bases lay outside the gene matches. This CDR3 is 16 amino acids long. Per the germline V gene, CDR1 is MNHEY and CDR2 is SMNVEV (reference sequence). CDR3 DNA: TGTGCCAGCAGTTGGTCTGGGACAGGGGGTTGGTACGAGCAGTACTTC. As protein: CASSWSGTGGWYEQYF.

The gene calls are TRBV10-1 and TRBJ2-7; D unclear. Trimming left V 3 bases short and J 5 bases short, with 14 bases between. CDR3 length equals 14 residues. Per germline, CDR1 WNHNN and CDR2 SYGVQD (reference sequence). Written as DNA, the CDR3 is TGCGCCAGCAGTGAATCCCACCTGGGCGACGAGCAGTACTTC. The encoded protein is CASSESHLGDEQYF.

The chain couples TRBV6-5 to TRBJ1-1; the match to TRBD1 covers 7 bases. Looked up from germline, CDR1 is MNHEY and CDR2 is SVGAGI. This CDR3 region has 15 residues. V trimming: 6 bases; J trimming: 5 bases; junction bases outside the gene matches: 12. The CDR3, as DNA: TGTGCCAGCAGCTCTAGGCAGGGGGGAGGTACTGAAGCTTTCTTT. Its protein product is CASSSRQGGGTEAFF.

In DNA, the CDR3 is TGCAGCGTTGGGGCAGGTTATATGAACACTGAAGCTTTCTTT. Translating it yields CSVGAGYMNTEAFF. The chain combines TRBV29-1 with TRBJ1-1; no definite D call. Per the germline V gene, CDR1 is SQVTM and CDR2 is ANQGSEA. The CDR3 length is 14 residues. V was cut by 4 bases and J by 0 bases, with 12 bases left in between.

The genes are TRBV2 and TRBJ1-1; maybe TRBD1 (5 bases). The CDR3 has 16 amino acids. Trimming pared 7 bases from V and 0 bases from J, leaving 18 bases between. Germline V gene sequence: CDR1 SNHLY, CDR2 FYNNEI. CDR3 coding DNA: TGTGCCAGCATCCCCGGATATGGGGCGTTGAACACTGAAGCTTTCTTT. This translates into CASIPGYGALNTEAFF. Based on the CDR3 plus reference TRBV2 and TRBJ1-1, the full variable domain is EPEVTQTPSHQVTQMGQEVILRCVPISNHLYFYWYRQILGQKVEFLVSFYNNEISEKSEIFDDQFSVERPDGSNFTLKIRSTKLEDSAMYFCASIPGYGALNTEAFFGQGTRLTVV.

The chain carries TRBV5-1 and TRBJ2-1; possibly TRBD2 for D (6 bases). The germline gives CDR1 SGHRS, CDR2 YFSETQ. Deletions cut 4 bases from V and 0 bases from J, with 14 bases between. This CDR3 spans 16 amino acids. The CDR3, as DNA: TGCGCCAGCAGCGCGGAGGGTCCGAGCTCCTACAATGAGCAGTTCTTC. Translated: CASSAEGPSSYNEQFF.

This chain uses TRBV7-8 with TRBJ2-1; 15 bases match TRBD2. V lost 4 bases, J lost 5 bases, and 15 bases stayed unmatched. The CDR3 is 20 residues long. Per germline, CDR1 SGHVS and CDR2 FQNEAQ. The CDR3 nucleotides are TGTGCCAGCAGCTCGATTAAGCCGGGACTAGCGGGAGGAAACAACAATGAGCAGTTCTTC. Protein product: CASSSIKPGLAGGNNNEQFF.

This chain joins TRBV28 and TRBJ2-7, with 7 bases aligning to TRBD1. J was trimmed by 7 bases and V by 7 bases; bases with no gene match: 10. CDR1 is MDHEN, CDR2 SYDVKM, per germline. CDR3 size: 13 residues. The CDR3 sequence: CASNKGALWEQYF. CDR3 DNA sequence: TGTGCCAGCAACAAGGGGGCCCTCTGGGAGCAGTACTTC.

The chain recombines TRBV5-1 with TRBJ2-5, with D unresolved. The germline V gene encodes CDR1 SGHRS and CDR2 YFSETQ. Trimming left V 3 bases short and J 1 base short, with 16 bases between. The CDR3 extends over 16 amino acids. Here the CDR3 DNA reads TGCGCCAGCAGCTCAGTTTTTGGTGCTCCCCAAGAGACCCAGTACTTC. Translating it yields CASSSVFGAPQETQYF.